The sequence of this T cell receptor beta chain was determined in a study of T cells in tuberculosis. The CDR3 has 15 residues. Germline V gives CDR1 SEHNR, CDR2 FQNEAQ (reference sequence). V dropped 4 bases and J dropped 3; count of bases not matched to a gene: 3. Here immunoSEQ multiplex PCR was the method, and the copy in TCRdb shows in-frame clones only, minus some. The profile shows 37,000 or so clones, about 94% of them singletons. The count of this clone is one. This receptor was obtained from a donor aged 10-29 years with latent tuberculosis or without tuberculosis infection. Some clones in this sample may be carry-over from other donors' samples. The genes are TRBV7-9 and TRBJ2-3; TRBD2 aligns across 11 bases. The specimen sequenced was PBMCs. CDR3 sequence: CASSSGLAETDTQYF. CDR3 nucleotides: TGTGCCAGCAGCTCGGGACTAGCGGAAACAGATACGCAGTATTTT.